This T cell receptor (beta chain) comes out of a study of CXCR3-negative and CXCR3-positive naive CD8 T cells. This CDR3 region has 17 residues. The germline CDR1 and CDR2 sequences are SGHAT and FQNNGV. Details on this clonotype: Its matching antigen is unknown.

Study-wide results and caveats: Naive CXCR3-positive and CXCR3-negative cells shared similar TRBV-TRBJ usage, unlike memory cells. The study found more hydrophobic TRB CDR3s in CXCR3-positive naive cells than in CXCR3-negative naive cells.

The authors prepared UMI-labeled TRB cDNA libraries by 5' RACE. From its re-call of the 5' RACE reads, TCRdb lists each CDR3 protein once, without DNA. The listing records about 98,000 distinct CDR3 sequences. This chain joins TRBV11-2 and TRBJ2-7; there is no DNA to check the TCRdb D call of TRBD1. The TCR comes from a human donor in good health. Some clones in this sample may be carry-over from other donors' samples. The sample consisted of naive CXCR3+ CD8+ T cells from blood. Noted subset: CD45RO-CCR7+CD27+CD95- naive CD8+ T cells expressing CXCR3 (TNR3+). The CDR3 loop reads CASSSLSGDRYTYEQYF.